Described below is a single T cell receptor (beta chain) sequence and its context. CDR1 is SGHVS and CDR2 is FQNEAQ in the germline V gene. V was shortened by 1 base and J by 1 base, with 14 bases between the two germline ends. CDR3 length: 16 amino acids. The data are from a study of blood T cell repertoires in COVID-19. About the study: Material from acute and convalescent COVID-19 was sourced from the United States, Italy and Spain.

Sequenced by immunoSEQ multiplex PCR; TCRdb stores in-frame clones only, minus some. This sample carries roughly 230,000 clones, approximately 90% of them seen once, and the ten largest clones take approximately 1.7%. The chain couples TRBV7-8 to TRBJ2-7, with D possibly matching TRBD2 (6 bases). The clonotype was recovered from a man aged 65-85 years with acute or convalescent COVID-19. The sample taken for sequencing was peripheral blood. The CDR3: CASSLGPGAASYEQYF. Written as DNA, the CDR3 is TGTGCCAGCAGCTTAGGCCCGGGAGCGGCTTCCTACGAGCAGTACTTC.